This T cell receptor (beta chain) was sequenced in a study of cytomegalovirus exposure and HLA in healthy donors. Whole-study context: Among the approximately 400 donors who were genotyped, approximately 84% fell in the genetic ancestry cluster that is associated with self-reported Caucasian donors.

Regarding donors, all were healthy bone marrow donors. V was cut by 5 bases and J by 6 bases, with 21 bases left in between. Germline CDR1 SEHNR, CDR2 FQNEAQ (reference sequence). The CDR3 consists of 16 residues. This clone was detected only a few times. The antigen is undetermined. 13 Jbeta primers and 60 Vbeta primers were used for the PCR. Some clones are missing from TCRdb's copy, which holds only in-frame ones; the method was immunoSEQ multiplex PCR. The data hold roughly 97,000 clones, with around 10% observed a single time. Study-level findings and limits: A few CMV-associated chains were confirmed in vitro to be specific for CMV antigens.

The sequencing input was PBMCs. The TCR was taken from a man aged 40-49 years in good health and CMV-seropositive. V usage is TRBV7-9 and J usage is TRBJ2-3, with D possibly matching TRBD2 (8 bases). The CDR3 region is CASSTGAGLDTDTQYF. CDR3 DNA: TGTGCCAGCAGCACAGGGGCGGGACTAGACACGGATACGCAGTATTTT. The full variable domain, with the rest looked up from reference TRBV7-9 and TRBJ2-3, is DTGVSQNPRHKITKRGQNVTFRCDPISEHNRLYWYRQTLGQGPEFLTYFQNEAQLEKSRLLSDRFSAERPKGSFSTLEIQRTEQGDSAMYLCASSTGAGLDTDTQYFGPGTRLTVL.